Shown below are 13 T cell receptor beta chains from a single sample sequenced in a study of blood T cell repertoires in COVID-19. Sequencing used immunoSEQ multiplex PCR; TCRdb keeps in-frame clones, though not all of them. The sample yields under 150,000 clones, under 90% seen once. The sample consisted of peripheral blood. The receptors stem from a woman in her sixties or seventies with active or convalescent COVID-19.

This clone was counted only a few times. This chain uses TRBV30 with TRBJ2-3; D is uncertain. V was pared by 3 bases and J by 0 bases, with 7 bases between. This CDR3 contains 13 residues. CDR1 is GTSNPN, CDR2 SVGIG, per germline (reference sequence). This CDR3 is CAWSGASTDTQYF. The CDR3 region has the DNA TGTGCCTGGAGCGGTGCTAGCACAGATACGCAGTATTTT.

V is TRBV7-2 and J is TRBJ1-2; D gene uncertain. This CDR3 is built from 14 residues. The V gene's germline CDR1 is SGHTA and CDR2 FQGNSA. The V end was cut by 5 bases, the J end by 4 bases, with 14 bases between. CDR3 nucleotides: TGTGCCAGCAGCCCGACAACGGGGATCTATGGCTACACCTTC. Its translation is CASSPTTGIYGYTF.

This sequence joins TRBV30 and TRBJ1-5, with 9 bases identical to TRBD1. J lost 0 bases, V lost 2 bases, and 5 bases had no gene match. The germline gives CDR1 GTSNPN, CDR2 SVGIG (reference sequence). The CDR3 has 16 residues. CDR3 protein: CAWSSDRGYSNQPQHF. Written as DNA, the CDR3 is TGTGCCTGGAGTTCGGACAGGGGATATAGCAATCAGCCCCAGCATTTT.

The DNA for the CDR3 is TGCGCCAGCAGCCAAGAATCGGGTGGGGAGACCCAGTACTTC. It yields the protein CASSQESGGETQYF. The J gene is TRBJ2-5, the V gene TRBV4-3; D unclear. Deletions cut 0 bases from V and 5 bases from J, with 10 bases between. The germline V gene encodes CDR1 LGHNA and CDR2 YSLEER. The CDR3 extends over 14 amino acids.

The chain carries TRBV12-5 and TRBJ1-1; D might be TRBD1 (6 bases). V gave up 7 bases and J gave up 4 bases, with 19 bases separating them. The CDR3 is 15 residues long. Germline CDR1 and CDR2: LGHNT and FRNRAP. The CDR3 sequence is CASVEWPGRGTEAFF. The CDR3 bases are TGTGCTAGTGTCGAATGGCCGGGCAGGGGCACTGAAGCTTTCTTT.

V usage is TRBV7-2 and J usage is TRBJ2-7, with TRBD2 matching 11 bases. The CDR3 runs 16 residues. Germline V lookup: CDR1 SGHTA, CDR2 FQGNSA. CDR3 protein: CASSIAGGFSSYEQYV. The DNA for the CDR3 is TGTGCCAGCAGCATAGCGGGGGGGTTCAGCTCCTACGAGCAGTACGTC.

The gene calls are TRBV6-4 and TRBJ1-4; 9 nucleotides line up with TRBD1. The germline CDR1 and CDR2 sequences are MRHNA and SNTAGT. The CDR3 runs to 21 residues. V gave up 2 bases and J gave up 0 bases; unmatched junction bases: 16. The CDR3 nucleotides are TGTGCCAGCAGTGACCCACTGACCCAGGGACAGGGACCCACAACTAATGAAAAACTGTTTTTT. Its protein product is CASSDPLTQGQGPTTNEKLFF.

CDR3 sequence reads: CAWEKGGGYTF. Written as DNA, the CDR3 is TGTGCCTGGGAAAAAGGGGGAGGCTACACCTTC. This chain joins TRBV30 and TRBJ1-2, with a weak D call TRBD1 (6 bases). V shed 5 bases and J shed 8 bases, with 12 bases lying between them. CDR1 and CDR2 (germline): GTSNPN, SVGIG (reference sequence). The length of the CDR3 is 11 residues.

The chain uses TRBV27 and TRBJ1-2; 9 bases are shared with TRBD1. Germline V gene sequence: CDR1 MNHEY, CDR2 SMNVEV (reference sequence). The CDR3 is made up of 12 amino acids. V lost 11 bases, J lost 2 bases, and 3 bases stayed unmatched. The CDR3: CASGTGNYGYTF. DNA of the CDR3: TGTGCCTCCGGGACAGGGAACTATGGCTACACCTTC.

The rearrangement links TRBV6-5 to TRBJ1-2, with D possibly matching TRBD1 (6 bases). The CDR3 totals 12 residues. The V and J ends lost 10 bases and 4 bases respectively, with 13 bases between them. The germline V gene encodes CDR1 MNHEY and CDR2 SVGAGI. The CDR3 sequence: CATSRTVYGYTF. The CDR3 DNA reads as TGTGCCACTTCACGGACAGTCTATGGCTACACCTTC.

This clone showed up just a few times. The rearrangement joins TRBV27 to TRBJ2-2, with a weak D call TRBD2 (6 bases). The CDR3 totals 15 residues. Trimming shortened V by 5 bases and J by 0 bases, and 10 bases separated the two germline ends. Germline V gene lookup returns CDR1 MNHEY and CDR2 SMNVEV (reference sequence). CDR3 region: CASSRDFSNTGELFF. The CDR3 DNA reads TGTGCCAGCAGTCGGGACTTTTCGAACACCGGGGAGCTGTTTTTT.

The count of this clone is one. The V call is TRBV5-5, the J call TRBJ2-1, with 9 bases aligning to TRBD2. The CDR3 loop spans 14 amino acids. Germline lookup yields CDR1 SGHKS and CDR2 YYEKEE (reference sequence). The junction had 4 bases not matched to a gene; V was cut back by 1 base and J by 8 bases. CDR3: CASSLQSGRYEQFF. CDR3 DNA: TGTGCCAGCAGCTTGCAGAGCGGGAGGTATGAGCAGTTCTTC. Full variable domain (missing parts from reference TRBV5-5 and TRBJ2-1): DAGVTQSPTHLIKTRGQQVTLRCSPISGHKSVSWYQQVLGQGPQFIFQYYEKEERGRGNFPDRFSARQFPNYSSELNVNALLLGDSALYLCASSLQSGRYEQFFGPGTRLTVL.

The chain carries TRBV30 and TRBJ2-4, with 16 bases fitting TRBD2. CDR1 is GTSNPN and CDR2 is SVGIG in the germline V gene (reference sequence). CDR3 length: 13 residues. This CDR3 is CAAGTSGRGLQYF. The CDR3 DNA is TGTGCTGCCGGGACTAGCGGGAGGGGGTTACAGTACTTC. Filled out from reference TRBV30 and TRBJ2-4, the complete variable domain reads SQTIHQWPATLVQPVGSPLSLECTVEGTSNPNLYWYRQAAGRGLQLLFYSVGIGQISSEVPQNLSASRPQDRQFILSSKKLLLSDSGFYLCAAGTSGRGLQYFGAGTRLSVL.